This T cell receptor (beta chain) emerged from a study of T cells in Graves' hyperthyroidism and ophthalmopathy. Study-level results: Most clonotypes expanded in the thyroid (above 0.001) were also present in blood.

This clonotype was counted many times. Its antigen is unknown. Researchers took RNA transcripts and amplified the TCR beta CDR3 regions from them. The study used the HTBI primer set for a first-round RT-PCR of the TCR CDR3. Each CDR3 protein is one row after TCRdb ran MiXCR on the multiplex PCR reads. The repertoire holds over 250,000 distinct CDR3 sequences, about 25% seen once, with roughly 24% in the top ten. The CDR3 spans 16 residues. V was cut by 1 base and J by 2 bases, with 15 bases left in between. The germline V gene has CDR1 SGHVS and CDR2 FNYEAQ. Recently diagnosed hyperthyroidism of less than 2 months' duration affected patients aged 18 to 65. Researchers barred patients who had uncontrolled infection, other autoimmune disease, pregnancy or lactation.

The chain employs TRBV7-6 and TRBJ2-7; maybe TRBD1 (6 bases). Sequencing was performed on blood. The TCR originated in a middle-aged man with Graves' hyperthyroidism that later progressed to Graves' ophthalmopathy. The chain's CDR3 is CASSLGPGGGTYEQYF. CDR3 DNA sequence: TGTGCCAGCAGCTTAGGACCTGGGGGCGGAACCTACGAGCAGTACTTC.